This T cell receptor beta chain was documented in a study of blood T cell repertoires in COVID-19. Looking at the study overall: Donors in the United States, Italy and Spain gave samples during acute or convalescent COVID-19. The analysed material was cDNA or gDNA that came from T cells, B-cell-depleted T cells, or PBMCs.

The authors' processing: Amplification from reference gene primers served as the basis for estimated nucleated cell counts. Only in-frame clones appear in the TCRdb table, and some are missing; sequencing was by immunoSEQ multiplex PCR. The V and J calls and clone size were taken over from that table, and D and trimming were inferred from the DNA. Of 200,000 to 250,000 clones detected, more than 85% appear once; the ten largest clones hold around 0.84%. The Seattle patients, enrolled during active infection, were followed longitudinally. Sequenced sample: peripheral blood. This sequence was found in a man aged 55-75 years with COVID-19, enrolled during active disease.

CDR3 in DNA: TGTGCCAGCAGGAGAGGGTACGACACTGAAGCTTTCTTT. Encoded protein: CASRRGYDTEAFF. The chain uses TRBV27 and TRBJ1-1; D is ambiguous. The germline V gene has CDR1 MNHEY and CDR2 SMNVEV (reference sequence). This CDR3 contains 13 residues. Trimming shortened V by 6 bases and J by 3 bases, and 11 bases separated the two germline ends.